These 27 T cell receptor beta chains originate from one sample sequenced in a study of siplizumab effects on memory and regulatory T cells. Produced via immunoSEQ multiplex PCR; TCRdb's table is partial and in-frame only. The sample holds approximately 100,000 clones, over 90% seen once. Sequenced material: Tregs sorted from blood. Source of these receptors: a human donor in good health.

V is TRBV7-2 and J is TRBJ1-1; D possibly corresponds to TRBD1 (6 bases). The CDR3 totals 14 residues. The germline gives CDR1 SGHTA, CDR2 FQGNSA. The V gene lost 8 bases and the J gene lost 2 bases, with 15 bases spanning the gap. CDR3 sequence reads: CASDSGTPNTEAFF. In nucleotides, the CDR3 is TGTGCCAGCGACTCCGGGACACCAAACACTGAAGCTTTCTTT.

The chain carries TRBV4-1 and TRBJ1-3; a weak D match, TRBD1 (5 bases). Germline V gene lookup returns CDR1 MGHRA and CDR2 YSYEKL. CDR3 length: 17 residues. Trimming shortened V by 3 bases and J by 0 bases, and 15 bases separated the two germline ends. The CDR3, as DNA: TGCGCCAGCAGCCAGGGCGGGACGGTAAGCTCTGGAAACACCATATATTTT. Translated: CASSQGGTVSSGNTIYF.

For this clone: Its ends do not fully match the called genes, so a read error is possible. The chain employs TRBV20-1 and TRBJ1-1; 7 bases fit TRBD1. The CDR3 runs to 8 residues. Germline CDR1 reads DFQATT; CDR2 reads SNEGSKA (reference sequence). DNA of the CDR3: TGCAGTGCTCCCCGGGACAGCTTT. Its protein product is CSAPRDSF.

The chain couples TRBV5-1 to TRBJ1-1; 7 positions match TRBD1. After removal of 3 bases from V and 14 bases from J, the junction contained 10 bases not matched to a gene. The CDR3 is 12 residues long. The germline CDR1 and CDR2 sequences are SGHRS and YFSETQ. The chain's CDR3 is CASSSLLGTAFF. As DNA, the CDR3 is TGCGCCAGCAGCTCACTGCTCGGGACAGCCTTCTTT.

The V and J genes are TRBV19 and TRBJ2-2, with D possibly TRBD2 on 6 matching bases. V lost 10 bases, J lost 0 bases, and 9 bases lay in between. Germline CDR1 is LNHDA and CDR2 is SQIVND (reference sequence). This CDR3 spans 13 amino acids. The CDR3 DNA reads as TGTGCCACCCCGGGAGCGAACACCGGGGAGCTGTTTTTT. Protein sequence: CATPGANTGELFF. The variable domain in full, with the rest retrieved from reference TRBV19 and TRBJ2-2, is DGGITQSPKYLFRKEGQNVTLSCEQNLNHDAMYWYRQDPGQGLRLIYYSQIVNDFQKGDIAEGYSVSREKKESFPLTVTSAQKNPTAFYLCATPGANTGELFFGEGSRLTVL.

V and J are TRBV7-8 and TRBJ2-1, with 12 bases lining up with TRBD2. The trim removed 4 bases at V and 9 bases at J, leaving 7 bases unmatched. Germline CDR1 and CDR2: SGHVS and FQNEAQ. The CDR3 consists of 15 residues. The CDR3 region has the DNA TGTGCCAGCAGCTCGACTAGCGGGGGAGGGATTGAGCAGTTCTTC. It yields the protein CASSSTSGGGIEQFF.

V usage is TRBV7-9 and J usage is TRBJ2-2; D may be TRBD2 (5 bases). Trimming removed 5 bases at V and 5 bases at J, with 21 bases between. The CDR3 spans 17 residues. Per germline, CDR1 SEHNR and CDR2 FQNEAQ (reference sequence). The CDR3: CASSGYPTGPGTGELFF. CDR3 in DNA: TGTGCCAGCAGCGGATACCCCACGGGCCCGGGGACCGGGGAGCTGTTTTTT.

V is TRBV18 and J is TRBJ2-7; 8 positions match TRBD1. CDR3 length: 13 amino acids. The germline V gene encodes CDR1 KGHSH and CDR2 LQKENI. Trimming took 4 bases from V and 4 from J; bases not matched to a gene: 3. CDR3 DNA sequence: TGTGCCAGCTCACGGACAGGGTGGTACGAGCAGTACTTC. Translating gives CASSRTGWYEQYF.

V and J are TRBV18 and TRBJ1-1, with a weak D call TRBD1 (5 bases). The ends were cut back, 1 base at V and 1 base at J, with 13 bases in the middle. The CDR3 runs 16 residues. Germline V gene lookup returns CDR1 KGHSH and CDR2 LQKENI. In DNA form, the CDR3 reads TGTGCCAGCTCACCACTCGCAGGGCAGGCGAACACTGAAGCTTTCTTT. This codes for CASSPLAGQANTEAFF.

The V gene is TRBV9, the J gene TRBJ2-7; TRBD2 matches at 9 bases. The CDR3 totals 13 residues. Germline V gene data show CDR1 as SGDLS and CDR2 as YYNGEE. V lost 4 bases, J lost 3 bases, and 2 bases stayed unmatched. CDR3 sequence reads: CASSISGGYEQYF. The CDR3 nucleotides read TGTGCCAGCAGCATTAGCGGGGGCTACGAGCAGTACTTC.

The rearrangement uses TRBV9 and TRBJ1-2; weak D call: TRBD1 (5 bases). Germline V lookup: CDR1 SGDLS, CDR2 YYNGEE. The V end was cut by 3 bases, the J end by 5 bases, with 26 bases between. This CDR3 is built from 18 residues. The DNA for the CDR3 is TGTGCCAGCAGCGCTAACAGTTGGGGAGGGACCGGAAGATATGGCTACACCTTC. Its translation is CASSANSWGGTGRYGYTF.

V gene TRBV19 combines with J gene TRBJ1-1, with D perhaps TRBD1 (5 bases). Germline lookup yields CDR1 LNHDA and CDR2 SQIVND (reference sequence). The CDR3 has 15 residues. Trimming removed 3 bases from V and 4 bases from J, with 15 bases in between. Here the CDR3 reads CASSMVSGVFTEAFF. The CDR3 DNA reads TGTGCCAGTAGTATGGTATCGGGGGTATTCACTGAAGCTTTCTTT.

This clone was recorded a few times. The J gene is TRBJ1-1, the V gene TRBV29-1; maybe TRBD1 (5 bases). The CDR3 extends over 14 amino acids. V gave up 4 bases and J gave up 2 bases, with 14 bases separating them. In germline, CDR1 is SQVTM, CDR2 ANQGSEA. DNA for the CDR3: TGCAGCGTTGGTGGGGGAGGGCGCAACACTGAAGCTTTCTTT. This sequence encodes CSVGGGGRNTEAFF. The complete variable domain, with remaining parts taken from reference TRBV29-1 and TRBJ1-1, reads SAVISQKPSRDICQRGTSLTIQCQVDSQVTMMFWYRQQPGQSLTLIATANQGSEATYESGFVIDKFPISRPNLTFSTLTVSNMSPEDSSIYLCSVGGGGRNTEAFFGQGTRLTVV.

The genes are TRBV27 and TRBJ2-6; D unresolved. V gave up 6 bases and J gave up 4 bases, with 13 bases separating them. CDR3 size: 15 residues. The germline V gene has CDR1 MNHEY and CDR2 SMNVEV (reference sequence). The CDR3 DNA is TGTGCCAGCAGCCAACCGGGTTCCGGGGCCAACGTCCTGACTTTC. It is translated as CASSQPGSGANVLTF.

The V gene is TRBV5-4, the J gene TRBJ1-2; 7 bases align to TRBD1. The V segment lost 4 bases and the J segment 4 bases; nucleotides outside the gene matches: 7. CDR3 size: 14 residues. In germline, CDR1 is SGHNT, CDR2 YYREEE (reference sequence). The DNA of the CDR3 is TGTGCCAGCAGCACCCCCGGGACAGCCTATGGCTACACCTTC. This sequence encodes CASSTPGTAYGYTF.

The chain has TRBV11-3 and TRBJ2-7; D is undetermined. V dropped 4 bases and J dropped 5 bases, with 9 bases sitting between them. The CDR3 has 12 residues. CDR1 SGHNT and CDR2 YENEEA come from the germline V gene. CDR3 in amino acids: CASSSQGDEQYF. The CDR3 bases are TGTGCCAGCAGCTCACAAGGCGACGAGCAGTACTTC.

CDR3 sequence (DNA): TGTGCCAGCAGCCCACAGGGATTCTACGAGCAGTACTTC. Its protein is CASSPQGFYEQYF. The J gene is TRBJ2-7, the V gene TRBV11-1; D is perhaps TRBD1 (6 bases). Trimming cost V 5 bases and J 3 bases, with 11 bases left between them. Germline V gene sequence: CDR1 SGHAT, CDR2 FQDESV (reference sequence). The CDR3 length is 13 residues.

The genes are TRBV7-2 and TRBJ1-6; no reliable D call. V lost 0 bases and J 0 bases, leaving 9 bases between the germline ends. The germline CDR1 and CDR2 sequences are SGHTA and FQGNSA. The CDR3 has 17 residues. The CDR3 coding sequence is TGTGCCAGCAGCTTAGCCCCACAGAGCTCCTATAATTCACCCCTCCACTTT. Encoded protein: CASSLAPQSSYNSPLHF.

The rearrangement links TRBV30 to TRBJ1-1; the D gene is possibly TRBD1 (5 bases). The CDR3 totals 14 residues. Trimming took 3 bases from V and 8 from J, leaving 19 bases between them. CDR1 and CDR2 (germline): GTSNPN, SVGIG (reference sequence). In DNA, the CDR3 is TGTGCCTGGAGCCTAGGGGCTCCAAATCGGGAAGCTTTCTTT. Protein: CAWSLGAPNREAFF. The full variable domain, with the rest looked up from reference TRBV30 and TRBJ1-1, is SQTIHQWPATLVQPVGSPLSLECTVEGTSNPNLYWYRQAAGRGLQLLFYSVGIGQISSEVPQNLSASRPQDRQFILSSKKLLLSDSGFYLCAWSLGAPNREAFFGQGTRLTVV.

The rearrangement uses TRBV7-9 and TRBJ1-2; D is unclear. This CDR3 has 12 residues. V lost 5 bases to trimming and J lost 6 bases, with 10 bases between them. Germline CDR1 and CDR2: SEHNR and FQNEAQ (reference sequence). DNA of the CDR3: TGTGCCAGCAGCCCGTCGGTGGATGGCTACACCTTC. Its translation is CASSPSVDGYTF.

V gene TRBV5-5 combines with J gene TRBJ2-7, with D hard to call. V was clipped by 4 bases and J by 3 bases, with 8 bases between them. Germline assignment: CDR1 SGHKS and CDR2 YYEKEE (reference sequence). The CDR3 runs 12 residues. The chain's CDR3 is CASSQVSYEQYF. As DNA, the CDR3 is TGTGCCAGCAGCCAAGTAAGCTACGAGCAGTACTTC. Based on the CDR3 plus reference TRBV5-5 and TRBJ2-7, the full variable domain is DAGVTQSPTHLIKTRGQQVTLRCSPISGHKSVSWYQQVLGQGPQFIFQYYEKEERGRGNFPDRFSARQFPNYSSELNVNALLLGDSALYLCASSQVSYEQYFGPGTRLTVT.

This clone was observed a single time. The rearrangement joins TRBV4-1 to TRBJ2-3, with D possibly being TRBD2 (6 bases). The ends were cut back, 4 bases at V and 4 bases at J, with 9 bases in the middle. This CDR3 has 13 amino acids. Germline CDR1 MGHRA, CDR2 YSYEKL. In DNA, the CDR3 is TGCGCCAGCAGCCGCGGACTACCAGATACGCAGTATTTT. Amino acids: CASSRGLPDTQYF.

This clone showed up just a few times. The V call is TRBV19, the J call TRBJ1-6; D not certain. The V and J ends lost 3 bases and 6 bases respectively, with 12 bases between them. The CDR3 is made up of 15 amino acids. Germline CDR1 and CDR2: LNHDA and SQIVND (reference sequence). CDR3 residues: CASSILGEGNSPLHF. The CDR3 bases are TGTGCCAGTAGTATCCTCGGGGAGGGTAATTCACCCCTCCACTTT.

Here the CDR3 reads CASSSPGAYEQYF. CDR3 sequence (DNA): TGTGCCAGCAGTTCCCCCGGGGCCTACGAGCAGTACTTC. The rearrangement joins TRBV6-5 to TRBJ2-7; possibly TRBD2 for D (5 bases). The germline V gene has CDR1 MNHEY and CDR2 SVGAGI. The CDR3 is 13 residues long. V lost 4 bases to trimming and J lost 2 bases, with 9 bases between them.

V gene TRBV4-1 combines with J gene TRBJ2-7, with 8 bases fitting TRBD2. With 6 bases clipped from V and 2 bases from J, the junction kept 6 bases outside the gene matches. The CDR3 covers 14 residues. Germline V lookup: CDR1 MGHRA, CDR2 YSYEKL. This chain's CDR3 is CASSPREGAYEQYF. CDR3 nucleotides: TGCGCCAGCAGTCCTCGGGAGGGAGCCTACGAGCAGTACTTC.

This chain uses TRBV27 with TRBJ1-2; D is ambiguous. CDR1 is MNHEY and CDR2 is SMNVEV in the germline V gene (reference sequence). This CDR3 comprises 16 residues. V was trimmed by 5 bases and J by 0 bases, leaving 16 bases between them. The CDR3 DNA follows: TGTGCCAGCAGTCCAGGATGGGAGGGAGCTAACTATGGCTACACCTTC. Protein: CASSPGWEGANYGYTF.

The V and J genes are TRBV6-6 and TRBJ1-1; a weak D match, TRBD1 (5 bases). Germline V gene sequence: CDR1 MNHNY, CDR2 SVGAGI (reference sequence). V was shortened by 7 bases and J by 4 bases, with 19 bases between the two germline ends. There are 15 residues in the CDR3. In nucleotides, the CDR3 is TGTGCCAGCACCTTATCAGGGCAGGGAGTCACTGAAGCTTTCTTT. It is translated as CASTLSGQGVTEAFF.